This T cell receptor (beta chain) appears in the sequencing data of a study of early T cells in non-severe SARS-CoV-2 infection. One entry per CDR3 protein, called by TCRdb with MiXCR from the 5' RACE reads. The table lists 15,000 to 25,000 distinct CDR3 sequences, 4.2% of them singletons, with over 7% in the top ten. This clonotype was picked up a small number of times. The V gene's germline CDR1 is SGHAT and CDR2 FQNNGV. This CDR3 comprises 18 residues. Losses at the gene ends were 5 bases for V and 1 base for J; bases not matched to a gene: 11. This TCR was recovered from an adult who was a healthcare worker with PCR-confirmed SARS-CoV-2 infection or an uninfected control (not recorded which). The chain employs TRBV11-2 and TRBJ2-1; 10 bases align to TRBD2. The specimen was whole blood. The CDR3 protein is CASSLDVAGGLSYNEQFF. CDR3 DNA sequence: TGTGCCAGCAGCCTCGATGTAGCGGGGGGCCTATCCTACAATGAGCAGTTCTTC.